This is a list of T cell receptor beta chains from one sample in a study of response to subunit inactivated influenza vaccine. TCRdb passed the RT-PCR reads through MiXCR, listing each CDR3 protein once. This table holds about 650,000 distinct CDR3 sequences, 15% to 19% found once. Here the sequenced sample was PBMCs from blood, taken approximately 13 days after vaccination. The receptors shown here come from a man aged 45 to 65 who received an inactivated influenza vaccine. Both conserved end residues are trimmed from each CDR3. The D gene is left open where the match is weak.

d_call j_call v_call cdr3_aa
. TRBJ1-6 TRBV5-1 ASSLGQTSSYNSPLH
. TRBJ1-3 TRBV6-5 ASSYGQGSGNTIY
. TRBJ2-2 TRBV2 ASSSSALTGELF
. TRBJ2-7 TRBV18 ASSRTGNEQY
. TRBJ2-5 TRBV6-2/TRBV6-3 ASSYFGQTQY
. TRBJ1-5 TRBV5-5 ASSSRGIDQPQH
TRBD1 TRBJ2-7 TRBV11-1 ASSFRDRASYEQY
. TRBJ1-1 TRBV7-2 PSNFHTEAF
TRBD2 TRBJ2-4 TRBV12-3/TRBV12-4 ASSTILTSGLAKNIQY
TRBD1 TRBJ2-1 TRBV12-3/TRBV12-4 ASSLTGDRGPVQF
. TRBJ2-3 TRBV6-5 ASSYSSTTDTQY
. TRBJ1-5 TRBV12-3/TRBV12-4 ASKRAAVNQPQH